This T cell receptor (beta chain) was obtained from a study of blood T cell repertoires in COVID-19. Across the study: Sample material is recorded as cDNA or gDNA derived from T cells, B-cell-depleted T cells, or PBMCs.

CDR3 length equals 15 residues. In germline, CDR1 is SGHNT, CDR2 YYREEE (reference sequence). The ends were cut back, 1 base at V and 6 bases at J, with 17 bases in the middle. As handled by the study authors: Amplification of reference gene primers provided the estimated nucleated cell counts. TCRdb's table, derived via immunoSEQ multiplex PCR, lists solely in-frame clones and lacks some. That table is the source of V, J and clone size, and D and trimming were worked out from the DNA. Of about 74,000 clones in the sample, roughly 84% are singletons; the top ten hold 7.5% to 10%. The sequencing sample was made of peripheral blood. The receptor was derived from a middle-aged man with active COVID-19. The V gene is TRBV5-4, the J gene TRBJ2-7, with D possibly being TRBD1 (6 bases). The CDR3 nucleotides are TGTGCCAGCAGCTTGACCGGACCAGGGGCCAGCGAGCAGTACTTC. Its translation: CASSLTGPGASEQYF.